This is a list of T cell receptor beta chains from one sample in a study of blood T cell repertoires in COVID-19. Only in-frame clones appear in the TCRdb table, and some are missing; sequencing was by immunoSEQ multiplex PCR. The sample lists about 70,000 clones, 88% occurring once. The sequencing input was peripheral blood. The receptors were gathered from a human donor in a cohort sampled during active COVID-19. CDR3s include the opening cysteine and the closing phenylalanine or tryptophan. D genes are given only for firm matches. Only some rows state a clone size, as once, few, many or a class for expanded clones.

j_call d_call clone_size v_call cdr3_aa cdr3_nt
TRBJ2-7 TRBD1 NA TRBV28 CASSPWTGRLEQYF TGTGCCAGCAGTCCCTGGACAGGGCGCCTCGAGCAGTACTTC
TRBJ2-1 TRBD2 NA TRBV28 CASSSSGLAGVREQFF TGTGCCAGCAGTTCATCGGGACTAGCGGGAGTCAGGGAGCAGTTCTTC
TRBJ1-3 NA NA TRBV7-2 CASSPSGYSGNTIYF TGTGCCAGCAGCCCCTCCGGGTACTCTGGAAACACCATATATTTT
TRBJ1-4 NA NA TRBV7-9 CASSLPGREGEKLFF TGTGCCAGCAGCTTACCCGGCAGGGAGGGTGAAAAACTGTTTTTT
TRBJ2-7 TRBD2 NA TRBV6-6 CASSYGLAADEQYF TGTGCCAGCAGTTACGGCCTAGCGGCTGATGAGCAGTACTTC
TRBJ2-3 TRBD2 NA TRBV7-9 CASSGPSLAAFYTDTQYF TGTGCCAGCAGCGGTCCTTCGCTAGCGGCCTTCTACACAGATACGCAGTATTTT
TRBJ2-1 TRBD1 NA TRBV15 CATSIRTGGYNEQFF TGTGCCACCAGCATCAGGACAGGGGGCTACAATGAGCAGTTCTTC
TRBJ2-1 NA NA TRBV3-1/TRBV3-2 CASSPERGNNEQFF TGTGCCAGCAGCCCAGAGAGGGGGAACAATGAGCAGTTCTTC
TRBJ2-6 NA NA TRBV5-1 CASSFDLVGSGANVLTF TGCGCCAGCAGCTTCGATCTGGTCGGCTCTGGGGCCAACGTCCTGACTTTC
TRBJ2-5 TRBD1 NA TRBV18 CASSQYRGPETQYF TGTGCCAGCTCACAATACAGGGGCCCAGAGACCCAGTACTTC
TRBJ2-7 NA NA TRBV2 CASGAAYEQYF TGTGCCAGCGGGGCGGCTTACGAGCAGTACTTC
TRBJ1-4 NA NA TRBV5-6 CASSRGLDEKLFF TGTGCCAGCAGCCGGGGACTGGATGAAAAACTGTTTTTT
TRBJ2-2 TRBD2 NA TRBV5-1 CASSGVSGAPRNTGELFF TGCGCCAGCAGCGGGGTTAGCGGGGCCCCTCGAAACACCGGGGAGCTGTTTTTT
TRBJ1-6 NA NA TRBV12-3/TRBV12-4 CASRRSNSPLHF TGTGCCAGCAGGAGGAGTAATTCACCCCTCCACTTT
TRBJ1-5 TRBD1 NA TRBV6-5 CASSSGTGGSNQPQHF TGTGCCAGCAGTTCCGGAACAGGGGGTAGCAATCAGCCCCAGCATTTT
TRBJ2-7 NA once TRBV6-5 CASRRQGGGYEQYF TGTGCCAGCAGAAGACAGGGAGGTGGCTACGAGCAGTACTTC
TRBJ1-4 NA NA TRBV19 CASRAAGEKLFF TGTGCCAGTAGGGCAGCGGGGGAAAAACTGTTTTTT
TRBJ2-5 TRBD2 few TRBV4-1 CASSQETLAGGVQETQYF TGCGCCAGCAGCCAAGAAACTCTAGCGGGTGGAGTACAAGAGACCCAGTACTTC
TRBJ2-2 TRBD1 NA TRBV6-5 CASSYSNRGTGELFF TGTGCCAGCAGTTACTCGAACAGGGGGACCGGGGAGCTGTTTTTT
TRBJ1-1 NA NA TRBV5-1 CASSPLPGTNTEAFF TGCGCCAGCAGCCCCCTACCGGGAACGAACACTGAAGCTTTCTTT
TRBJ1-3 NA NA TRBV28 CASSLAQGEDTIYF TGTGCCAGCAGTTTAGCACAGGGAGAGGACACCATATATTTT
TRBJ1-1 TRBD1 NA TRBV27 CASSLGQGFTEAFF TGTGCCAGCAGTTTGGGACAGGGGTTCACTGAAGCTTTCTTT
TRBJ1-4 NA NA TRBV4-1 CASSPQEVSEKLFF TGCGCCAGCAGCCCACAGGAAGTGAGTGAAAAACTGTTTTTT
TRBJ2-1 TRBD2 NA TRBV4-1 CASSPSTSESKFNEQFF TGCGCCAGCAGCCCAAGTACTAGCGAGAGCAAATTCAATGAGCAGTTCTTC
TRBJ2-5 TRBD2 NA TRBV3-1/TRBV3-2 CASSPRTSGIGGQETQYF TGTGCCAGCAGCCCCCGGACTAGCGGGATTGGGGGGCAAGAGACCCAGTACTTC
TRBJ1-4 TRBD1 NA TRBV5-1 CASSQDRGNEKLFF TGCGCCAGCAGCCAAGACAGGGGGAATGAAAAACTGTTTTTT
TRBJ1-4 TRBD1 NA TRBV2 CASRQGNRGGKLFF TGTGCCAGCAGGCAGGGAAACAGGGGAGGAAAACTGTTTTTT
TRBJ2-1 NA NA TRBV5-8 CASSSGTYSYNEQFF TGTGCCAGCAGCTCCGGGACATACTCCTACAATGAGCAGTTCTTC
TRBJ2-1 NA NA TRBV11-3 CASSLESNNEQFF TGTGCCAGCAGCTTAGAGTCCAACAATGAGCAGTTCTTC
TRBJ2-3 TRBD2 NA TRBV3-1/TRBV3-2 CASSQYTSGTDTQYF TGTGCCAGCAGTCAATATACTAGCGGCACAGATACGCAGTATTTT
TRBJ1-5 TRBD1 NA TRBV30 CAWGDSSNQPQHF TGTGCCTGGGGGGACAGTAGCAATCAGCCCCAGCATTTT
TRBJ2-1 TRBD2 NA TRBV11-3 CASSLSQPSGHNEQFF TGTGCCAGCAGCTTAAGTCAGCCTAGCGGCCACAATGAGCAGTTCTTC
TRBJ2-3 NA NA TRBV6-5 CASSPGLSTDTQYF TGTGCCAGCAGTCCAGGGTTAAGCACAGATACGCAGTATTTT
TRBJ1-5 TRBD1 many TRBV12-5 CASAWDRAQPQHF TGTGCTAGTGCCTGGGACAGGGCTCAGCCCCAGCATTTT
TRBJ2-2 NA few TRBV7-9 CASSRQPSKLIPGELFF TGTGCCAGCAGCCGGCAGCCTAGCAAATTGATCCCCGGGGAGCTGTTTTTT
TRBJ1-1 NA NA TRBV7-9 CASDRYTEAFF TGTGCCAGTGACAGGTACACTGAAGCTTTCTTT
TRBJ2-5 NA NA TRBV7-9 CASSRLGGEAETQYF TGTGCCAGCAGCCGACTCGGGGGAGAAGCAGAGACCCAGTACTTC
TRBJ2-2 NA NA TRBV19 CASSPQRSHSGELFF TGTGCCAGTAGTCCCCAGCGGAGCCACTCCGGGGAGCTGTTTTTT
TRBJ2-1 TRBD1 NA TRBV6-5 CASSRDRGHYNEQFF TGTGCCAGCAGTAGGGACAGGGGTCACTACAATGAGCAGTTCTTC
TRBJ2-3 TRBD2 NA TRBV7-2 CASSLIAGADTQYF TGTGCCAGCAGCCTAATAGCGGGAGCAGATACGCAGTATTTT
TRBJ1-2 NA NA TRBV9 CASSVGGPTLGYGYTF TGTGCCAGCAGCGTTGGGGGCCCCACCTTGGGCTATGGCTACACCTTC
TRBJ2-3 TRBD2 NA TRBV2 CASRRAGVTDTQYF TGTGCCAGCAGGCGGGCGGGAGTCACAGATACGCAGTATTTT
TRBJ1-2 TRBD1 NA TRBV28 CASSSTPGQIYGYTF TGTGCCAGCAGTTCGACCCCGGGACAGATCTATGGCTACACCTTC
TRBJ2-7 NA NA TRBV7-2 CASSLASMGASYEQYF TGTGCCAGCAGCTTAGCGTCTATGGGGGCCTCCTACGAGCAGTACTTC
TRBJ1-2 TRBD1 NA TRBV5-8 CASSLAGTGHGYTF TGTGCCAGCAGCTTGGCCGGGACAGGGCACGGCTACACCTTC
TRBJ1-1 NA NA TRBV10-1 CASRGQPNTEAFF TGCGCCAGCAGAGGACAGCCGAACACTGAAGCTTTCTTT
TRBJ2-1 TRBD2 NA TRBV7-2 CASSSGLGGIDEQFF TGTGCCAGCAGCTCGGGACTCGGGGGGATCGATGAGCAGTTCTTC
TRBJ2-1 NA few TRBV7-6 CASSLTVASSYNEQFF TGTGCCAGCAGCTTAACAGTTGCGAGCTCCTACAATGAGCAGTTCTTC
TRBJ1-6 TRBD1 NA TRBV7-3 CASGTEGFSPLHF TGTGCCAGCGGGACAGAGGGTTTTTCACCCCTCCACTTT
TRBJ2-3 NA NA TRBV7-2 CASSSQMWGVADTQYF TGTGCCAGCAGCTCCCAAATGTGGGGAGTCGCAGATACGCAGTATTTT
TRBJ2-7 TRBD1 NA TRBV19 CASSIGDSYSYEQYF TGTGCCAGTAGTATTGGGGACAGTTACTCCTACGAGCAGTACTTC
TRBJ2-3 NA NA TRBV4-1 CASSRSATSDTQYF TGCGCCAGCAGCCGGTCTGCGACTTCAGATACGCAGTATTTT
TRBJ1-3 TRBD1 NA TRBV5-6 CASSPGGLYGNTIYF TGTGCCAGCAGTCCAGGGGGCTTATATGGAAACACCATATATTTT
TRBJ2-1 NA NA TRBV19 CASSISWGEWHNEQFF TGTGCCAGTAGTATAAGTTGGGGGGAGTGGCACAATGAGCAGTTCTTC